This entry concerns a single TCR beta chain. Its antigen is as yet unknown. Donation came from healthy HIV-negative adults that had no recent acute infections or vaccinations. A split of CD4+ cells into CD45RA+ naive and CD45RA-negative memory subsets was performed. Libraries were prepared by immunoSEQ multiplex PCR; TCRdb keeps only in-frame clonotypes and omits some of them. This repertoire shows fewer than 2.5 million clones, over 85% found once; its top ten account for approximately 0.35%. This sample was taken from a study of shared clonotypes between healthy human individuals. The wider study: Serving as donors were two women and a few men, whose ages spanned 18 to 49.

Trimming took off 4 bases at V and 4 bases at J, with 12 bases between the two ends. Germline V gives CDR1 SGDLS, CDR2 YYNGEE. The CDR3 totals 14 residues. Study-wide results and caveats: Blood alone was sampled, and tissue repertoires likely differ.

This TCR was sampled from a man younger than 35 in good health. Some clones in this sample may be carry-over from other donors' samples. Source material: naive CD4+ T cells from PBMCs. Subset: CD45RA+ positively selected. The chain carries TRBV9 and TRBJ1-5, with D maybe TRBD1 (5 bases). The chain's CDR3 is CASSLMEGNQPQHF. CDR3 nucleotides: TGTGCCAGCAGCCTCATGGAGGGGAATCAGCCCCAGCATTTT.